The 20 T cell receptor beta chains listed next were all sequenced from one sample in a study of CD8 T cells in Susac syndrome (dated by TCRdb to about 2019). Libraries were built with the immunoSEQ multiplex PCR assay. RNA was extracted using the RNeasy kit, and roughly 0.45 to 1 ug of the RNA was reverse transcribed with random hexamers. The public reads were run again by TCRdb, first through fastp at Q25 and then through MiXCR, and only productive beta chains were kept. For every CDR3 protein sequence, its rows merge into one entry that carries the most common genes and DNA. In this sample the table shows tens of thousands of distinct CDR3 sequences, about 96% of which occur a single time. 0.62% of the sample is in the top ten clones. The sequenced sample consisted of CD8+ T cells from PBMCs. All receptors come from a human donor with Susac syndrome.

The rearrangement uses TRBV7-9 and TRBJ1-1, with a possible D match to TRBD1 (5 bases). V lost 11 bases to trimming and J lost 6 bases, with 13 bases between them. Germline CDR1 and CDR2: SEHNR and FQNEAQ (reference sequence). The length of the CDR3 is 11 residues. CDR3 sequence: CASSTAPEAFF. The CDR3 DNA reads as TGTGCCTCCTCGACAGCTCCTGAAGCTTTCTTT.

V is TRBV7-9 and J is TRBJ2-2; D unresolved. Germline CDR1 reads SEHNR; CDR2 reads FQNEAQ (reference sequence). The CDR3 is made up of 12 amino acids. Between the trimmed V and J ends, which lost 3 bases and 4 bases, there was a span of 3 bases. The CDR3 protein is CASSFGTGELFF. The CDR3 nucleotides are TGTGCCAGCAGCTTCGGCACCGGGGAGCTGTTTTTT.

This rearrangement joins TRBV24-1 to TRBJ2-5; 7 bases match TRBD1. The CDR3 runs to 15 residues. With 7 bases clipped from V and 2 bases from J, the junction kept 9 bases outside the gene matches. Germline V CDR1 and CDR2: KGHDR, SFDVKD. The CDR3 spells CATRVHWGQQETQYF. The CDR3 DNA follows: TGTGCCACCAGAGTCCATTGGGGACAGCAAGAGACCCAGTACTTC.

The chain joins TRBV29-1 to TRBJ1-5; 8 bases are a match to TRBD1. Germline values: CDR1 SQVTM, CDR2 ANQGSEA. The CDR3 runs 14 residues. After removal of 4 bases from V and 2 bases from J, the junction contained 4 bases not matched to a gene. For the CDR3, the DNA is TGCAGCGTTGCAGGGGGCGATGGCAATCAGCCCCAGCATTTT. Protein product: CSVAGGDGNQPQHF.

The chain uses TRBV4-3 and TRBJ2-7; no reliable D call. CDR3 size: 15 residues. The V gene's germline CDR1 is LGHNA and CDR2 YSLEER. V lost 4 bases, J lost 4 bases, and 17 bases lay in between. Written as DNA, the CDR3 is TGCGCCAGCAGCCCCGCCCGGGCTGCTGGGTACGAGCAGTACTTC. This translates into CASSPARAAGYEQYF.

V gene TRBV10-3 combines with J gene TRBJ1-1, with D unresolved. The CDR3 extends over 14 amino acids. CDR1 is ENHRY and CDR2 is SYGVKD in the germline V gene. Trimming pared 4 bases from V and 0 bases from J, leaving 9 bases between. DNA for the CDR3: TGTGCCATCAGTGTTGGAGGGATGAACACTGAAGCTTTCTTT. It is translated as CAISVGGMNTEAFF.

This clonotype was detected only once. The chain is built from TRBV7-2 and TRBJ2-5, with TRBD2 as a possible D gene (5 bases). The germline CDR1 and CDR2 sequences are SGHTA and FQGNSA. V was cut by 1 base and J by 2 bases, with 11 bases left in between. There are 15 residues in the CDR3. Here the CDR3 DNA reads TGTGCCAGCAGCTTAGGTCGGACTTCACAAGAGACCCAGTACTTC. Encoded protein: CASSLGRTSQETQYF.

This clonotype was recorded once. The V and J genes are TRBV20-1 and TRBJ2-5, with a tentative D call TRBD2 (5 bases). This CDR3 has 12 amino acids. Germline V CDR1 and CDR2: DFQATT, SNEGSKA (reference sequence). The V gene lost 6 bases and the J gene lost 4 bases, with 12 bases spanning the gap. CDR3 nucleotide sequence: TGCAGTGCCGGAGGCAATGGAGAGACCCAGTACTTC. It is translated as CSAGGNGETQYF.

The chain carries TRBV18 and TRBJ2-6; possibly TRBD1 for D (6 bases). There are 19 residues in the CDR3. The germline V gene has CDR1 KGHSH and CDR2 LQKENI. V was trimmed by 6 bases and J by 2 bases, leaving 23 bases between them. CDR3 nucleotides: TGTGCCAGCTCCTCAGACAACCGACAGGTACGGGCTGGGGCCAACGTCCTGACTTTC. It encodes CASSSDNRQVRAGANVLTF.

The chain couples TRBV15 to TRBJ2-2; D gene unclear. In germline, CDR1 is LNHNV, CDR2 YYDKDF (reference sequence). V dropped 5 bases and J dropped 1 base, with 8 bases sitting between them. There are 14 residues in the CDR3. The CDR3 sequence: CATSPEMNTGELFF. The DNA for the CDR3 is TGTGCCACCAGCCCCGAGATGAACACCGGGGAGCTGTTTTTT.

The chain's CDR3 is CASRAQGGNTEAFF. DNA of the CDR3: TGTGCCAGCAGGGCACAGGGGGGGAACACTGAAGCTTTCTTT. V and J are TRBV14 and TRBJ1-1; TRBD1 agrees at 8 bases. The CDR3 covers 14 residues. V gave up 6 bases and J gave up 1 base; unmatched junction bases: 4. Germline V gene sequence: CDR1 SGHDN, CDR2 FVKESK.

The CDR3 DNA reads as TGCGCCAGCAGCCAAGTTACCCAGGCGGGCTACACCTTC. It specifies CASSQVTQAGYTF. J is TRBJ1-2 and V is TRBV4-3, with D uncertain. In germline, CDR1 is LGHNA, CDR2 YSLEER. This CDR3 comprises 13 residues. V was shortened by 1 base and J by 8 bases, with 11 bases between the two germline ends.

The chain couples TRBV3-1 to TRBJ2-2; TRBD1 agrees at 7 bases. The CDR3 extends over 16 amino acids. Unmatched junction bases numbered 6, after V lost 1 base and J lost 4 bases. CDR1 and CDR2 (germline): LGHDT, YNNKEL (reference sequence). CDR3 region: CASSQGTGDITGELFF. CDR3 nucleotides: TGTGCCAGCAGCCAAGGGACAGGCGACATCACCGGGGAGCTGTTTTTT.

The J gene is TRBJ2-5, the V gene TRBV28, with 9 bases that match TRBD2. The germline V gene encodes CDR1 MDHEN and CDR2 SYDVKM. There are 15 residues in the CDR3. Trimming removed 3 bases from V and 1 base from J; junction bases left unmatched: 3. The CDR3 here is CASSFSSGGQETQYF. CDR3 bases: TGTGCCAGCAGTTTCAGTAGCGGGGGCCAAGAGACCCAGTACTTC.

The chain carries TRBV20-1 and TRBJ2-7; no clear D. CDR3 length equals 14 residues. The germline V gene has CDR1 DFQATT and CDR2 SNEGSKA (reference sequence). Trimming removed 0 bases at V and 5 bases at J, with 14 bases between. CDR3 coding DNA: TGCAGTGCTAGAGATTCCGGCACCGTCGACGAGCAGTACTTC. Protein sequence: CSARDSGTVDEQYF.

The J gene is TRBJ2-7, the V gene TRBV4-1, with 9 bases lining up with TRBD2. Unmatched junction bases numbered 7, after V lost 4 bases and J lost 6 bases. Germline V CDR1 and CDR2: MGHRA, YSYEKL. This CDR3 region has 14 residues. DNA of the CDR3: TGCGCCAGCAGCCCTGCTAGCGGGAAAGGCGAGCAGTACTTC. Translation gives CASSPASGKGEQYF.

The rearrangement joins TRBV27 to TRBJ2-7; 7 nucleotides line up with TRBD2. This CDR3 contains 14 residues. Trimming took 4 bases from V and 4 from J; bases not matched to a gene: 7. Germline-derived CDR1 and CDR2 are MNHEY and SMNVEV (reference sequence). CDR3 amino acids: CASSSVGGGYEQYF. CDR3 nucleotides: TGTGCCAGCAGTTCGGTCGGCGGGGGTTACGAGCAGTACTTC.

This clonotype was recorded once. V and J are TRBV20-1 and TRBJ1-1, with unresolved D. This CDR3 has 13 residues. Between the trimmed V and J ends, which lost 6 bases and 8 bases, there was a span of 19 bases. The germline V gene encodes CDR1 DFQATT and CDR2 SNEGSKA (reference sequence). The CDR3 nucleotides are TGCAGTGCCACCCGGGAGGGCGGTGGGGAAGCTTTCTTT. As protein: CSATREGGGEAFF.

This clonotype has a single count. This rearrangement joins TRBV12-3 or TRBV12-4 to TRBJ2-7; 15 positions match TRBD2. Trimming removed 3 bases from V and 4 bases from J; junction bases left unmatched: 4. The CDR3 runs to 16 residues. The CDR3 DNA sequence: TGTGCCAGCAGTTTCCTCGGACTAGCGGGGGGGTACGAGCAGTACTTC. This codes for CASSFLGLAGGYEQYF.

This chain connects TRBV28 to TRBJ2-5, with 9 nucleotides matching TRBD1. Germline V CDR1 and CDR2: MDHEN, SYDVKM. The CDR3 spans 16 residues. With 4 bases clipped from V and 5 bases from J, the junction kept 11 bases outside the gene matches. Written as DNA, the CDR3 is TGTGCCAGCAGTTCATCCGGGACAGGGCAGGGCGAGACCCAGTACTTC. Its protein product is CASSSSGTGQGETQYF. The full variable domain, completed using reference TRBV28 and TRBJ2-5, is DVKVTQSSRYLVKRTGEKVFLECVQDMDHENMFWYRQDPGLGLRLIYFSYDVKMKEKGDIPEGYSVSREKKERFSLILESASTNQTSMYLCASSSSGTGQGETQYFGPGTRLLVL.